The T cell receptor beta chain under discussion was sequenced for a study of T cell repertoires in ileal Crohn's disease. Across the study: At surgery, approximately 33% of patients smoked, with median disease duration 7.9 years. Every patient was operated on for stricturing (roughly 60%) or penetrating (about 40%) complications. Findings and caveats of the study: Endoscopic recurrence occurred in every patient whose clonality exceeded 26.8%.

Of note for this clone: Its antigen is undetermined.

Assay: immunoSEQ multiplex PCR; the TCRdb copy retains only in-frame clones and omits some. Of about 7,400 clones listed, about four fifths are singletons. The sample comprised ileal tissue. This receptor was obtained from an adult with Crohn's disease.

The CDR3 loop reads CAWMALTEAFF. CDR3 DNA: TGTGCCTGGATGGCCCTCACTGAAGCTTTCTTT. The rearrangement joins TRBV30 to TRBJ1-1; D ambiguous. The CDR3 consists of 11 residues. V was pared by 4 bases and J by 4 bases, with 7 bases between. CDR1 and CDR2 (germline): GTSNPN, SVGIG (reference sequence).